This TCR beta chain was captured in a study of cytomegalovirus exposure and HLA in healthy donors. The CDR3 length is 16 residues. Trimming removed 5 bases at V and 4 bases at J, with 20 bases between. Germline values: CDR1 LNHDA, CDR2 SQIVND (reference sequence). This PCR relied on a set of 60 Vbeta primers and 13 Jbeta primers. Clones were read by immunoSEQ multiplex PCR, and TCRdb kept only the in-frame ones, dropping some. The table includes some 95,000 clones, under 85% detected once. The table lists this clone with a few counts. What it recognizes is unknown. General observations from the study: Rarity held for most TCR sequences, but there were some public TCRs that occurred in many donors. Common viral pathogens seemed to be connected with several of the most significant clusters, according to a later analysis.

The rearrangement joins TRBV19 to TRBJ1-1; D is possibly TRBD1 (6 bases). This TCR derives from a man aged 50 to 59 in good health and CMV-seropositive. The source material was PBMCs. CDR3 protein: CASSLIAGGRSTEAFF. CDR3 in DNA: TGTGCCAGTAGTTTGATAGCGGGGGGCAGGAGCACTGAAGCTTTCTTT.